This T cell receptor (beta chain) was sequenced during a study of T cells after yellow fever vaccination. 5'RACE template switching added a universal primer site and UMIs to TCR cDNA. TCRdb recomputed calls from the 5' RACE reads with MiXCR, one row per CDR3 protein. The data contain roughly 85,000 distinct CDR3 sequences, about an eighth of them singletons. The CDR3 spans 15 residues. The V and J ends lost 0 bases and 4 bases, in that order; junction bases with no gene match: 5. Germline loops: CDR1 MNHEY, CDR2 SMNVEV (reference sequence). This clonotype occurred a few times. Study results and caveats: A secondary response was less intense yet reached its peak sooner, at day 5 versus 15. Booster samples showed a return of most primary-vaccination clones (about 97% CD4, 88% CD8).

The chain has TRBV27 and TRBJ1-2, with 7 bases identical to TRBD1. The source is a young man who received the YFV17D yellow fever vaccine. The material sequenced was CD8+ T cells not binding an NS4B(214-222) dextramer, sorted from PBMCs, taken more than 20 days after the first yellow fever vaccination. The CDR3 loop is CASSLSHRDSYGYTF. CDR3 coding DNA: TGTGCCAGCAGTTTATCCCATAGGGACAGCTATGGCTACACCTTC.